The sequence of this T cell receptor beta chain was determined in a study of T cells in Graves' hyperthyroidism and ophthalmopathy. RNA transcripts were the template for amplifying TCR beta CDR3 regions. HTBI primers were employed in a first-round RT-PCR of the TCR CDR3. TCRdb re-analysed the multiplex PCR reads in MiXCR, keeping a single row per CDR3 protein. This sample has a few hundred thousand distinct CDR3 sequences, with about 14% found just once. This clonotype was detected ten times or more. Germline loops: CDR1 GTSNPN, CDR2 SVGIG (reference sequence). Trimming removed 0 bases at V and 3 bases at J, with 11 bases between. This CDR3 spans 14 amino acids.

The sequence was obtained from a man aged 30 to 39 with Graves' hyperthyroidism that later progressed to Graves' ophthalmopathy. V and J are TRBV30 and TRBJ1-1; the D is unclear. Sequenced material: blood. The CDR3 sequence is CAWSVKGLYTEAFF. The CDR3 DNA is TGTGCCTGGAGTGTAAAAGGTCTGTACACTGAAGCTTTCTTT.